A single sample is the source of the 5 T cell receptor beta chains below, sequenced in a study of cytomegalovirus exposure and HLA in healthy donors. Sequencing used immunoSEQ multiplex PCR; TCRdb keeps in-frame clones, though not all of them. This table has 60,000 to 70,000 clones, about 91% appearing once. Sample: PBMCs. The receptor source for this set is a man younger than 35 in good health and CMV-seropositive.

V and J are TRBV6-1 and TRBJ1-5, with a weak D call TRBD1 (6 bases). The length of the CDR3 is 16 residues. Germline V CDR1 and CDR2: MNHNS, SASEGT. The V and J ends lost 2 bases and 6 bases respectively, with 17 bases between them. CDR3 nucleotides: TGTGCCAGCAGTGAACTAGACAGGTCGCCTCGTCAGCCCCAGCATTTT. Protein product: CASSELDRSPRQPQHF.

V usage is TRBV7-9 and J usage is TRBJ1-2; tentative D call: TRBD1 (5 bases). Germline-derived CDR1 and CDR2 are SEHNR and FQNEAQ (reference sequence). V was clipped by 2 bases and J by 7 bases, with 20 bases between them. There are 16 residues in the CDR3. The CDR3: CASSLMSSIRVPGYTF. The CDR3 DNA reads as TGTGCCAGCAGCTTAATGAGTAGTATCAGGGTTCCTGGCTACACCTTC.

The J gene is TRBJ2-5, the V gene TRBV10-3; a possible D gene is TRBD2 (5 bases). Germline V lookup: CDR1 ENHRY, CDR2 SYGVKD. The CDR3 extends over 13 amino acids. Trimming removed 5 bases at V and 0 bases at J, with 7 bases between. The CDR3 here is CAISPGYQETQYF. In nucleotides, the CDR3 is TGTGCCATCAGTCCGGGGTACCAAGAGACCCAGTACTTC.

The gene calls are TRBV6-1 and TRBJ2-7; 7 bases line up with TRBD1. V gave up 7 bases and J gave up 2 bases; unmatched junction bases: 11. CDR3 length: 15 amino acids. The germline gives CDR1 MNHNS, CDR2 SASEGT. The CDR3 bases are TGTGCCAGCACGCCAGGGGGAAGAGAAACCTACGAGCAGTACTTC. The encoded protein is CASTPGGRETYEQYF.

The chain joins TRBV27 to TRBJ2-1; 9 nucleotides match TRBD1. The ends lost 6 bases at V and 4 bases at J; junction bases unmatched: 10. The CDR3 is 16 residues long. CDR1 is MNHEY and CDR2 is SMNVEV in the germline V gene (reference sequence). The CDR3 sequence: CASSYTGGLVYNEQFF. Here the CDR3 DNA reads TGTGCCAGCAGCTATACAGGGGGCCTGGTTTACAATGAGCAGTTCTTC.